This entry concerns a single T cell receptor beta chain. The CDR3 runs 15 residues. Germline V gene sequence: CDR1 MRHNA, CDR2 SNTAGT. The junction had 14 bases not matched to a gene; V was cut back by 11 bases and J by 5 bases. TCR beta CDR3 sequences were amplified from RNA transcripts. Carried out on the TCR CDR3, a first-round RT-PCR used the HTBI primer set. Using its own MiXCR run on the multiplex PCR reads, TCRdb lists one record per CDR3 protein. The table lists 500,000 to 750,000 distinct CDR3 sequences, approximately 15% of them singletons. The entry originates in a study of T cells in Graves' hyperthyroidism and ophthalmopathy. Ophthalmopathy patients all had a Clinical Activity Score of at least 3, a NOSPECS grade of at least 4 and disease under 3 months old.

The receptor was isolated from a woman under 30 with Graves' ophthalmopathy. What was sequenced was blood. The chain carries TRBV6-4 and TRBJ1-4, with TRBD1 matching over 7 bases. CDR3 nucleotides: TGTGCCGGCATCAATCCGGGACAGAAAAATGAAAAACTGTTTTTT. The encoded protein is CAGINPGQKNEKLFF.